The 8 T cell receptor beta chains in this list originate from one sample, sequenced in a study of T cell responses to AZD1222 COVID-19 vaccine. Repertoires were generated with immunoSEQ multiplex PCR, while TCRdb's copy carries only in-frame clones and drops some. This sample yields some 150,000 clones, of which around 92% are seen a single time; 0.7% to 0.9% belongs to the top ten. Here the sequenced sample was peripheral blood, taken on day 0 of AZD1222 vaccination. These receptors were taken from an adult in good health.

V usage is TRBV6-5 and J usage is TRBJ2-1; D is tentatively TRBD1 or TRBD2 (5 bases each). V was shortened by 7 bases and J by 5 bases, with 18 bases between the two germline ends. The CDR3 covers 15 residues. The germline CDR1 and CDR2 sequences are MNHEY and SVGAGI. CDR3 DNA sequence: TGTGCCAGCATTCCTCGAGGGGTAGGTCACAATGAGCAGTTCTTC. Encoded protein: CASIPRGVGHNEQFF.

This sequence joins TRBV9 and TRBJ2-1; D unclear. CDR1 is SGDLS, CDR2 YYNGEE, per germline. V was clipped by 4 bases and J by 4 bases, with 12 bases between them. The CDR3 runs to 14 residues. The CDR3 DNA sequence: TGTGCCAGCAGCCCAGATGTGGGGTACAATGAGCAGTTCTTC. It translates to CASSPDVGYNEQFF.

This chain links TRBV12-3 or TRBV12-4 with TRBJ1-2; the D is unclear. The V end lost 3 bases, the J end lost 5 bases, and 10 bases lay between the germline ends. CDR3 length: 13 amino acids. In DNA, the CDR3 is TGTGCCAGCAGTTTTACCGGGTTTTATGGCTACACCTTC. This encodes CASSFTGFYGYTF.

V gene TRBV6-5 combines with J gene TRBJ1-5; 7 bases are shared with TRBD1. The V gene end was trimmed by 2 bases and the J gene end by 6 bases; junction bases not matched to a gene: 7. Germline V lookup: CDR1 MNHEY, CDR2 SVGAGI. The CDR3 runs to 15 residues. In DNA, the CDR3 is TGTGCCAGCAGTTACGGGCAGGGGGTCGGTCAGCCCCAGCATTTT. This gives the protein CASSYGQGVGQPQHF.

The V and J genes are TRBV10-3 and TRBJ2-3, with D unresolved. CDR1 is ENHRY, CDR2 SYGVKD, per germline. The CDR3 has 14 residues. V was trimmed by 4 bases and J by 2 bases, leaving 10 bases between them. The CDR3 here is CAISATILTDTQYF. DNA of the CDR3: TGTGCCATCAGTGCGACCATTCTCACAGATACGCAGTATTTT.

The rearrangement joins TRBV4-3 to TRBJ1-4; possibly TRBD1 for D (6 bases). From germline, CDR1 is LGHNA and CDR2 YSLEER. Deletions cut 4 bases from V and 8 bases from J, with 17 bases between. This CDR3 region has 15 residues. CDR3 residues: CASSPTGSPEEKLFF. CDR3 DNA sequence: TGCGCCAGCAGCCCCACAGGGAGCCCGGAAGAAAAACTGTTTTTT.

The chain's CDR3 is CASSDSHTEAFF. For the CDR3, the DNA is TGTGCCAGCAGTGATAGCCACACTGAAGCTTTCTTT. The chain carries TRBV2 and TRBJ1-1, with D uncertain. Germline V CDR1 and CDR2: SNHLY, FYNNEI. This CDR3 contains 12 residues. The V end was cut by 3 bases, the J end by 3 bases, with 5 bases between.

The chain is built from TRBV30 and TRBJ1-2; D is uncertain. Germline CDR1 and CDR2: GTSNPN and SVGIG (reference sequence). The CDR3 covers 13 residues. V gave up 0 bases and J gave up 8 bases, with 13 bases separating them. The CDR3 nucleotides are TGTGCCTGGAGTGTACATGAGACGATCGGCTACACCTTC. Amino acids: CAWSVHETIGYTF.